These 6 T cell receptor beta chains originate from one sample sequenced in a study of response to subunit inactivated influenza vaccine. TCRdb itself ran the RT-PCR reads through MiXCR, one entry per CDR3 protein. The sample lists 450,000 to 600,000 distinct CDR3 sequences; 15% to 20% were seen once. The input for sequencing was CD4+ T cells sorted from PBMCs, taken less than 30 months after vaccination. These receptors were taken from a man in his fifties or sixties who received an inactivated influenza vaccine.

This chain joins TRBV11-2 and TRBJ1-5; weak D call: TRBD1 (5 bases). The CDR3 has 15 amino acids. Germline V gives CDR1 SGHAT, CDR2 FQNNGV. Trimming pared 0 bases from V and 7 bases from J, leaving 13 bases between. CDR3 bases: TGTGCCAGCAGCTTAGAGGGACGGGGGTCGCAGCCCCAGCATTTT. Protein sequence: CASSLEGRGSQPQHF.

This chain joins TRBV20-1 and TRBJ2-1; TRBD2 matches 9 bases. The length of the CDR3 is 14 residues. V shed 3 bases, J shed 8 bases, and the junction held 8 bases outside the gene matches. The V gene's germline CDR1 is DFQATT and CDR2 SNEGSKA (reference sequence). As DNA, the CDR3 is TGCAGTGCTAGTGTGCCTAGCGGGAACCATGAGCAGTTCTTC. This encodes CSASVPSGNHEQFF.

This clonotype was detected only a few times. The V and J genes are TRBV11-2 and TRBJ2-3; 12 bases line up with TRBD2. Germline V gene data show CDR1 as SGHAT and CDR2 as FQNNGV. CDR3 length equals 17 residues. J was trimmed by 3 bases and V by 0 bases; bases with no gene match: 4. CDR3 in DNA: TGTGCCAGCAGCTTAGACTGGACTAGCGGGAAAACAGATACGCAGTATTTT. It encodes CASSLDWTSGKTDTQYF.

This clonotype was recorded a few times. This chain joins TRBV20-1 and TRBJ2-1; 8 nucleotides line up with TRBD2. V gave up 2 bases and J gave up 10 bases; unmatched junction bases: 4. Germline V gives CDR1 DFQATT, CDR2 SNEGSKA (reference sequence). This CDR3 is built from 12 residues. Here the CDR3 reads CSARLAGGEQFF. CDR3 sequence (DNA): TGCAGTGCTAGACTCGCGGGAGGAGAGCAGTTCTTC.

There are a few counts of this clonotype. The J gene is TRBJ1-3, the V gene TRBV5-1; no clear D. V lost 1 base and J 0 bases, leaving 8 bases between the germline ends. This CDR3 is built from 15 residues. Germline values: CDR1 SGHRS, CDR2 YFSETQ. The CDR3 DNA follows: TGCGCCAGCAGCTTGAATGGAGGCTCTGGAAACACCATATATTTT. It yields the protein CASSLNGGSGNTIYF.

This clonotype was seen only a few times. V usage is TRBV3-1 and J usage is TRBJ2-1, with no clear D. Trimming removed 4 bases from V and 6 bases from J, with 19 bases in between. This CDR3 is built from 16 residues. The germline CDR1 and CDR2 sequences are LGHDT and YNNKEL (reference sequence). CDR3: CASSLLSVHVGNEQFF. DNA of the CDR3: TGTGCCAGCAGCCTTTTGTCGGTACATGTGGGCAATGAGCAGTTCTTC.